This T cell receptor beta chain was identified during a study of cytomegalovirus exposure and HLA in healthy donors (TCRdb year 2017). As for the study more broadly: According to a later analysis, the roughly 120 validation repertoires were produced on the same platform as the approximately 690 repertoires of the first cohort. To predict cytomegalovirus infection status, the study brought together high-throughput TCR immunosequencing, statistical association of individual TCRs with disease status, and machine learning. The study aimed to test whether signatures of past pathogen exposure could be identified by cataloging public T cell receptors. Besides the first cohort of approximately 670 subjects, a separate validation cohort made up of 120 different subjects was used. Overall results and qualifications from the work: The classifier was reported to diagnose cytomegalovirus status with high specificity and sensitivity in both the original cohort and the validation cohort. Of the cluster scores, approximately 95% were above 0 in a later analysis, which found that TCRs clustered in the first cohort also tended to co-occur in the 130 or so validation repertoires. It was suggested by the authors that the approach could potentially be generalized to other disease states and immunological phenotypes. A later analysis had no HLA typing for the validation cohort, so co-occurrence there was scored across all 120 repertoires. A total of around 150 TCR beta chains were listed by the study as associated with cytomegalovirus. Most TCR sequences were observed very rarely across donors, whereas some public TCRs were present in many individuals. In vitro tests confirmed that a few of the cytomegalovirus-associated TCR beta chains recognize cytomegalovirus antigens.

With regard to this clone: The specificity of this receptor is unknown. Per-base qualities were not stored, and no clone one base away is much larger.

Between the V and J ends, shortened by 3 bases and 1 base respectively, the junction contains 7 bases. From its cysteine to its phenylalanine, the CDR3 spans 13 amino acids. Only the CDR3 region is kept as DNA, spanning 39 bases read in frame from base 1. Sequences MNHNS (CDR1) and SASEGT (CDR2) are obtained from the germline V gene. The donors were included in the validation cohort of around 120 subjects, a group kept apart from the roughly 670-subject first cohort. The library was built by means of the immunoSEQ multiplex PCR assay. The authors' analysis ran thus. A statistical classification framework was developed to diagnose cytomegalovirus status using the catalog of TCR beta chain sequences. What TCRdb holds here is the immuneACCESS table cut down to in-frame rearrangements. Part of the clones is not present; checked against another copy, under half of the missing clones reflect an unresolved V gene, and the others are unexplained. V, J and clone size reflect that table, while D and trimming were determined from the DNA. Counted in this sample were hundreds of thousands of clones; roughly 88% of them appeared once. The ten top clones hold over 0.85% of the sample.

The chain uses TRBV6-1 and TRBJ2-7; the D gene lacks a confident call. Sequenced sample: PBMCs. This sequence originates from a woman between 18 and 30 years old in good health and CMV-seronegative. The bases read TGTGCCAGCAGTGACAGGAAATCCTACGAGCAGTACTTC. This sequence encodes CASSDRKSYEQYF.